This T cell receptor (beta chain) came from a study of blood T cell repertoires in COVID-19. At the level of the study: Some COVID-19 samples were acute and others convalescent; all came from the United States, Italy and Spain. From T cells, B-cell-depleted T cells, or PBMCs came the material, which was cDNA or gDNA.

This clone has only one observation. Original processing notes: How many nucleated cells were present was estimated from reference gene primer amplification. TCRdb's copy holds only in-frame clones and misses some; the assay was immunoSEQ multiplex PCR. V, J and clone size were drawn from that table, and D and trimming were deduced from the DNA. The sample holds about 140,000 clones, around nine tenths seen once. CDR3 length: 14 amino acids. Trimming took 4 bases from V and 4 from J; bases not matched to a gene: 4. Germline V gene sequence: CDR1 MNHEY, CDR2 SVGAGI. The source of this sequence is a human donor in a cohort sampled during active COVID-19. The source material was peripheral blood. The rearrangement links TRBV6-5 to TRBJ2-7; 10 nucleotides agree with TRBD2. CDR3 loop: CASSSGTSAYEQYF. The DNA of the CDR3 is TGTGCCAGCAGTTCCGGGACTAGCGCTTACGAGCAGTACTTC.